The 5 T cell receptor beta chains below all came from one sample that was sequenced in a study of T cell clones after liver transplantation. Proliferating CFSE-low MLR cells were sequenced to define alloreactive TCRbeta sequences. Sequenced by immunoSEQ multiplex PCR; TCRdb stores in-frame clones only, minus some. The sample lists about 2,900 clones; under 30% were seen once. The antigens for these receptors are not known. Sample: CD4+ T cells from PBMCs cultured with third-party cells. The origin of the receptors is a human patient who received a liver transplant. The T cells may partly be graft donor cells.

This clone was seen a handful of times. The DNA of the CDR3 is TGTGCCAGCAGTTCCCCCGGGACAGGACACAATCAGCCCCAGCATTTT. Translated, it gives CASSSPGTGHNQPQHF. The genes are TRBV28 and TRBJ1-5, with TRBD1 matching over 8 bases. From germline, CDR1 is MDHEN and CDR2 SYDVKM. V trimming: 4 bases; J trimming: 3 bases; junction bases outside the gene matches: 8. This CDR3 is 16 amino acids long. Full variable domain (rest looked up from reference TRBV28 and TRBJ1-5): DVKVTQSSRYLVKRTGEKVFLECVQDMDHENMFWYRQDPGLGLRLIYFSYDVKMKEKGDIPEGYSVSREKKERFSLILESASTNQTSMYLCASSSPGTGHNQPQHFGDGTRLSIL.

This clone was observed a handful of times. The chain employs TRBV19 and TRBJ2-6; 10 nucleotides line up with TRBD2. The germline V gene encodes CDR1 LNHDA and CDR2 SQIVND (reference sequence). This CDR3 spans 18 amino acids. The J segment lost 0 bases and the V segment lost 6 bases, leaving 8 bases of the junction unmatched. The CDR3 nucleotides read TGTGCCAGTAGCCGCCTAGCGGGAGCTTTCTCTGGGGCCAACGTCCTGACTTTC. It specifies CASSRLAGAFSGANVLTF.

The rearrangement links TRBV19 to TRBJ1-6, with 7 nucleotides matching TRBD1. CDR1 is LNHDA and CDR2 is SQIVND in the germline V gene (reference sequence). V gave up 3 bases and J gave up 3 bases; unmatched junction bases: 5. CDR3 length: 16 residues. The CDR3 is CASSMFPGGYNSPLHF. CDR3 in DNA: TGTGCCAGTAGTATGTTTCCAGGGGGCTATAATTCACCCCTCCACTTT.

Judged by abundance, this clone is large. The CDR3 DNA reads as TGCGCCAGCGGGACAGGGGAGGGGGTGGATACGCAGTATTTT. Residues: CASGTGEGVDTQYF. V is TRBV4-3 and J is TRBJ2-3; 10 nucleotides line up with TRBD1. The CDR3 contains 14 residues. Unmatched junction bases numbered 8, after V lost 8 bases and J lost 6 bases. The germline V gene has CDR1 LGHNA and CDR2 YSLEER.

The chain is built from TRBV6-1 and TRBJ2-7, with no clear D. CDR1 and CDR2 (germline): MNHNS, SASEGT. This CDR3 contains 15 residues. V shed 5 bases and J shed 0 bases, with 14 bases lying between them. DNA of the CDR3: TGTGCCAGCAGTACCCGGGCCTCTAGCTCCTACGAGCAGTACTTC. Its translation: CASSTRASSSYEQYF.